The 8 T cell receptor beta chains presented below share a single source sample, sequenced in a study of shared clonotypes between healthy human individuals. Method: immunoSEQ multiplex PCR; TCRdb's copy keeps in-frame clones and lacks some. The data contain about 2.4 million clones, 90% to 95% of them seen just once; the ten biggest clones take up more than 0.35%. The sequencing input was naive CD4+ T cells from PBMCs. Subset: CD45RA+ positively selected. The source of these receptors is a young man in good health. Some clones in this sample may be carry-over from other donors' samples.

The gene calls are TRBV7-9 and TRBJ1-2; the D is unclear. V was trimmed by 3 bases and J by 8 bases, leaving 10 bases between them. CDR3 length: 12 residues. CDR1 is SEHNR, CDR2 FQNEAQ, per germline (reference sequence). The CDR3 region is CASSFLGRGYTF. CDR3 nucleotides: TGTGCCAGCAGCTTCTTGGGTCGAGGCTACACCTTC. The whole variable domain, remainder taken from reference TRBV7-9 and TRBJ1-2, is DTGVSQNPRHKITKRGQNVTFRCDPISEHNRLYWYRQTLGQGPEFLTYFQNEAQLEKSRLLSDRFSAERPKGSFSTLEIQRTEQGDSAMYLCASSFLGRGYTFGSGTRLTVV.

About this clone: The same CDR3 also results from other DNA sequences found in this sample. The chain joins TRBV6-5 to TRBJ2-7; 8 positions agree with TRBD2. Germline V gives CDR1 MNHEY, CDR2 SVGAGI. V shed 6 bases, J shed 5 bases, and the junction held 12 bases outside the gene matches. This CDR3 is built from 15 residues. The CDR3 region has the DNA TGTGCCAGCAGCCGATTGAGCGGGAGAGGCAACGAGCAGTACTTC. Its protein product is CASSRLSGRGNEQYF.

The rearrangement links TRBV10-3 to TRBJ2-1; D may be TRBD1 (5 bases). This CDR3 spans 14 amino acids. CDR1 is ENHRY, CDR2 SYGVKD, per germline. The germline V and J ends were trimmed by 0 bases and 3 bases, with 6 bases remaining between them. CDR3 coding DNA: TGTGCCATCAGTGAGTCCCAGGGCTACAATGAGCAGTTCTTC. As protein: CAISESQGYNEQFF.

This chain joins TRBV28 and TRBJ1-5, with a weak D call TRBD1 (6 bases). This CDR3 comprises 14 residues. Trimming removed 5 bases from V and 4 bases from J, with 12 bases in between. CDR1 MDHEN and CDR2 SYDVKM come from the germline V gene. The CDR3 nucleotides read TGTGCCAGCAGTGTCGGGACAAAGAATCAGCCCCAGCATTTT. Translation gives CASSVGTKNQPQHF.

This sequence joins TRBV4-3 and TRBJ2-7; D may be TRBD1 (5 bases). The CDR3 has 18 residues. Between the trimmed V and J ends, which lost 4 bases and 3 bases, there was a span of 25 bases. Germline V gives CDR1 LGHNA, CDR2 YSLEER. CDR3 protein: CASSRKLNGARYDYEQYF. In DNA, the CDR3 is TGCGCCAGCAGCCGAAAACTTAATGGGGCACGATACGACTACGAGCAGTACTTC.

The V gene is TRBV28, the J gene TRBJ2-5; the D gene is possibly TRBD1 (7 bases). V lost 6 bases, J lost 5 bases, and 13 bases lay in between. Germline V CDR1 and CDR2: MDHEN, SYDVKM. The length of the CDR3 is 13 residues. The CDR3 loop is CASRSGGLETQYF. CDR3 bases: TGTGCCAGCAGGTCAGGGGGGTTGGAGACCCAGTACTTC. Full variable domain (outside the CDR3, taken from reference TRBV28 and TRBJ2-5): DVKVTQSSRYLVKRTGEKVFLECVQDMDHENMFWYRQDPGLGLRLIYFSYDVKMKEKGDIPEGYSVSREKKERFSLILESASTNQTSMYLCASRSGGLETQYFGPGTRLLVL.

The chain is built from TRBV19 and TRBJ2-7, with 8 bases aligning to TRBD1. Germline assignment: CDR1 LNHDA and CDR2 SQIVND (reference sequence). CDR3 size: 15 residues. V lost 8 bases and J lost 3; bases outside the gene matches: 12. The CDR3 loop is CASADRDRRLYEQYF. The CDR3 region has the DNA TGTGCCAGTGCCGACCGGGACAGGCGTCTCTACGAGCAGTACTTC.

This chain uses TRBV5-5 with TRBJ2-7, with TRBD2 as a possible D gene (6 bases). Deletions cut 4 bases from V and 2 bases from J, with 16 bases between. Germline values: CDR1 SGHKS, CDR2 YYEKEE (reference sequence). This CDR3 contains 15 residues. The CDR3 region is CASSPSGTETYEQYF. CDR3 nucleotide sequence: TGTGCCAGCAGCCCATCCGGGACTGAAACCTACGAGCAGTACTTC.